The 13 T cell receptor beta chains presented below share a single source sample, sequenced in a study of shared clonotypes between healthy human individuals. Assay: immunoSEQ multiplex PCR; the TCRdb copy retains only in-frame clones and omits some. Among some 790,000 clones listed, 72% were seen once. Sequenced input: memory CD4+ T cells sorted from blood. Subset here: CD45RA-negative fraction. These receptors were taken from a young woman in good health.

V and J are TRBV15 and TRBJ2-7; D may be TRBD1 (6 bases). This CDR3 has 15 residues. Trimming cost V 2 bases and J 5 bases, with 16 bases left between them. CDR1 LNHNV and CDR2 YYDKDF come from the germline V gene (reference sequence). Written as DNA, the CDR3 is TGTGCCACCAGCAGAACCAGGCAGGGGTTTCACGAGCAGTACTTC. Translating gives CATSRTRQGFHEQYF.

J is TRBJ2-7 and V is TRBV5-4; 10 nucleotides agree with TRBD1. The CDR3 sequence is 15 residues long. Germline V gene sequence: CDR1 SGHNT, CDR2 YYREEE (reference sequence). With 0 bases clipped from V and 2 bases from J, the junction kept 2 bases outside the gene matches. The CDR3 DNA follows: TGTGCCAGCAGCTTGGGGACAGGGGGGGCCTACGAGCAGTACTTC. As protein: CASSLGTGGAYEQYF.

The chain has TRBV29-1 and TRBJ1-3; D remains ambiguous. Germline V lookup: CDR1 SQVTM, CDR2 ANQGSEA. V lost 5 bases to trimming and J lost 4 bases, with 15 bases between them. The CDR3 totals 14 residues. CDR3 nucleotide sequence: TGCAGCGTTTCAGACACCCTGGGAGGAAACACCATATATTTT. Protein sequence: CSVSDTLGGNTIYF.

The J gene is TRBJ2-1, the V gene TRBV19; 9 positions match TRBD2. V lost 5 bases to trimming and J lost 2 bases; unmatched junction nucleotides: 13. The V gene's germline CDR1 is LNHDA and CDR2 SQIVND (reference sequence). The CDR3 loop spans 18 amino acids. CDR3 sequence (DNA): TGTGCCAGTAGTTCCCCGGTAGGGGCGGGAGGGCCCTACAATGAGCAGTTCTTC. Protein product: CASSSPVGAGGPYNEQFF.

This clone was seen a single time. The rearrangement links TRBV4-1 to TRBJ2-7; 7 positions match TRBD2. J lost 2 bases, V lost 3 bases, and 19 bases had no gene match. Germline values: CDR1 MGHRA, CDR2 YSYEKL. The CDR3 runs 19 residues. Here the CDR3 reads CASSQGQLASYGTTYEQYF. CDR3 coding DNA: TGCGCCAGCAGCCAGGGGCAACTAGCGTCGTACGGAACCACCTACGAGCAGTACTTC.

V and J are TRBV5-1 and TRBJ2-1; maybe TRBD2 (7 bases). V lost 0 bases and J 9 bases, leaving 16 bases between the germline ends. Germline V gene data show CDR1 as SGHRS and CDR2 as YFSETQ. The CDR3 contains 15 residues. The CDR3 DNA is TGCGCCAGCAGCTTGGCAGGGGCTAGCGGTGGTGAGCAGTTCTTC. Its translation: CASSLAGASGGEQFF.

This clone was seen repeatedly, ten times or more. This sequence joins TRBV10-1 and TRBJ2-4, with D perhaps matching TRBD1 or TRBD2 (5 bases each). V lost 0 bases and J lost 8, with 11 bases in between. The length of the CDR3 is 14 residues. Germline CDR1 reads WNHNN; CDR2 reads SYGVQD (reference sequence). In nucleotides, the CDR3 is TGCGCCAGCAGTGAGTCAGGGATGGGGGACATTCAGTACTTC. Translated, it gives CASSESGMGDIQYF.

The rearrangement joins TRBV5-1 to TRBJ1-2, with D perhaps TRBD1 (6 bases). Germline loops: CDR1 SGHRS, CDR2 YFSETQ. There are 13 residues in the CDR3. The ends were cut back, 5 bases at V and 4 bases at J, with 12 bases in the middle. The CDR3 loop is CASSSDRGYGYTF. CDR3 DNA sequence: TGCGCCAGCAGTTCGGACAGAGGCTATGGCTACACCTTC.

In its sample, this clone was seen once. The chain combines TRBV27 with TRBJ2-7; the D gene could be TRBD1 or TRBD2 (6 bases each). V lost 6 bases to trimming and J lost 2 bases, with 11 bases between them. Germline-derived CDR1 and CDR2 are MNHEY and SMNVEV (reference sequence). The CDR3 sequence is 13 residues long. CDR3 coding DNA: TGTGCCAGCAGGAGGGGGGACGCCTACGAGCAGTACTTC. It translates to CASRRGDAYEQYF.

This clone showed up just once. The chain recombines TRBV5-4 with TRBJ1-3; tentatively, D is TRBD1 (5 bases). V dropped 4 bases and J dropped 4 bases, with 15 bases sitting between them. Germline V lookup: CDR1 SGHNT, CDR2 YYREEE (reference sequence). This CDR3 region has 15 residues. The CDR3 protein is CASSSVRAGGNTIYF. CDR3 sequence (DNA): TGTGCCAGCAGCAGCGTCAGGGCGGGGGGAAACACCATATATTTT.

V and J are TRBV5-1 and TRBJ1-6; D remains ambiguous. The CDR3 is 15 residues long. Deletions cut 4 bases from V and 0 bases from J, with 8 bases between. Looked up from germline, CDR1 is SGHRS and CDR2 is YFSETQ. CDR3 coding DNA: TGCGCCAGCAGCCCAGAGAGCTCCTATAATTCACCCCTCCACTTT. It translates to CASSPESSYNSPLHF.

CDR3 in amino acids: CASRLIRGPSGAQETQYF. CDR3 DNA: TGTGCCAGCAGACTCATCAGAGGGCCTAGCGGGGCTCAAGAGACCCAGTACTTC. J is TRBJ2-5 and V is TRBV11-2; 9 bases are a match to TRBD2. The CDR3 consists of 18 residues. V shed 6 bases, J shed 2 bases, and the junction held 16 bases outside the gene matches. Per the germline V gene, CDR1 is SGHAT and CDR2 is FQNNGV.

About this clone: Given a much more abundant clone one base away, this may be a read error. Additional DNA sequences in this sample encode the identical CDR3. The chain has TRBV14 and TRBJ1-1; no firm D call. CDR1 and CDR2 from the germline V gene are SGHDN and FVKESK. The CDR3 spans 13 residues. Trimming cost V 2 bases and J 0 bases, with 4 bases left between them. The CDR3 region is CASSQSLNTEAFF. The DNA for the CDR3 is TGTGCCAGCAGCCAATCCCTGAACACTGAAGCTTTCTTT. Filled out from reference TRBV14 and TRBJ1-1, the complete variable domain reads EAGVTQFPSHSVIEKGQTVTLRCDPISGHDNLYWYRRVMGKEIKFLLHFVKESKQDESGMPNNRFLAERTGGTYSTLKVQPAELEDSGVYFCASSQSLNTEAFFGQGTRLTVV.